This T cell receptor (beta chain) stems from a study of shared clonotypes between healthy human individuals. Study summary: CD4 naive and CD4 memory each took three plates per donor, while CD8 naive took two and CD8 memory one. Whole-study results and caveats: The study generally estimated greater richness for naive than memory subsets.

Comment on this clone: Its target is unknown.

V lost 4 bases to trimming and J lost 5 bases, with 12 bases between them. This CDR3 spans 13 amino acids. Germline CDR1 reads MGHDK; CDR2 reads SYGVNS. Splitting of each subset's genomic DNA was done evenly across several immunoSEQ plates. Data came from immunoSEQ multiplex PCR; TCRdb stores just in-frame clones and leaves some out. The data contain hundreds of thousands of clones, 74% of them seen just once; the ten biggest clones take up roughly 1.7%. The sequencing sample was made of memory CD4+ T cells sorted from blood. The sample's subset: CD45RA-negative fraction. The receptor's source is a woman under 40 in good health. V and J are TRBV25-1 and TRBJ2-7, with no clear D. As DNA, the CDR3 is TGTGCCAGCAGTGCCACACCCGGCGACGAGCAGTACTTC. Translating gives CASSATPGDEQYF.